Below, 18 T cell receptor beta chains from the same sample are listed, as sequenced in a study of T cell changes during pregnancy in multiple sclerosis. Method: immunoSEQ multiplex PCR; TCRdb's copy keeps in-frame clones and lacks some. The table has under 95,000 clones, around 94% seen once. The sequencing here drew on peripheral blood, taken in the second trimester of pregnancy. These receptors were obtained from a female donor in good health, enrolled as a control in a pregnancy study.

The chain has TRBV6-6 and TRBJ1-1, with 7 bases fitting TRBD1. The CDR3 totals 13 residues. V was pared by 8 bases and J by 4 bases, with 7 bases of the junction left unmatched. CDR1 MNHNY and CDR2 SVGAGI come from the germline V gene (reference sequence). The CDR3 sequence is CASVTSGGTEAFF. The CDR3 DNA sequence: TGTGCCAGCGTAACCTCAGGGGGCACTGAAGCTTTCTTT.

The chain employs TRBV2 and TRBJ1-2, with no clear D. The V end was cut by 5 bases, the J end by 3 bases, with 13 bases between. The CDR3 is 14 residues long. The V gene's germline CDR1 is SNHLY and CDR2 FYNNEI. The CDR3: CASSSSGIDYGYTF. The CDR3 nucleotides are TGTGCCAGCAGTTCATCAGGAATCGACTATGGCTACACCTTC.

V usage is TRBV6-5 and J usage is TRBJ2-7; no clear D gene. V dropped 3 bases and J dropped 3 bases, with 12 bases sitting between them. This CDR3 has 14 residues. Looked up from germline, CDR1 is MNHEY and CDR2 is SVGAGI. DNA for the CDR3: TGTGCCAGCAGTTATCGCGGAAACTACTACGAGCAGTACTTC. Translation: CASSYRGNYYEQYF.

This rearrangement joins TRBV13 to TRBJ2-1; TRBD2 agrees at 14 bases. This CDR3 contains 16 residues. V gave up 4 bases and J gave up 8 bases; unmatched junction bases: 7. In germline, CDR1 is PRHDT, CDR2 FYEKMQ (reference sequence). The CDR3 protein is CASSSRLAGGWDEQFF. The CDR3 DNA reads TGTGCCAGCAGCTCCAGACTAGCGGGAGGGTGGGATGAGCAGTTCTTC.

This chain uses TRBV28 with TRBJ2-2; TRBD2 matches at 9 bases. This CDR3 has 18 residues. The germline V gene encodes CDR1 MDHEN and CDR2 SYDVKM. V was clipped by 1 base and J by 3 bases; unmatched bases: 9. The CDR3 DNA is TGTGCCAGCAGTTTATTTGCGGGAGGGCCCGAGGACACCGGGGAGCTGTTTTTT. Encoded protein: CASSLFAGGPEDTGELFF.

The sample holds a few counts of this clone. The genes are TRBV7-2 and TRBJ2-7, with TRBD2 matching over 9 bases. The CDR3 has 16 residues. The junction had 12 bases not matched to a gene; V was cut back by 4 bases and J by 5 bases. Germline V gene sequence: CDR1 SGHTA, CDR2 FQGNSA. CDR3 DNA: TGTGCCAGCAGCTCAACAGGGACTAGCACTCAGGACGAGCAGTACTTC. Translating gives CASSSTGTSTQDEQYF.

V and J are TRBV25-1 and TRBJ2-1, with 9 bases lining up with TRBD2. The CDR3 is 16 amino acids. The V segment lost 2 bases and the J segment 3 bases; nucleotides outside the gene matches: 5. Per the germline V gene, CDR1 is MGHDK and CDR2 is SYGVNS. The CDR3 spells CASSEPLAGIYNEQFF. In DNA, the CDR3 is TGTGCCAGCAGTGAACCGCTAGCGGGAATCTACAATGAGCAGTTCTTC.

The genes are TRBV5-1 and TRBJ2-5; tentative D call: TRBD1 (6 bases). This CDR3 comprises 13 residues. Germline V gives CDR1 SGHRS, CDR2 YFSETQ. V gave up 3 bases and J gave up 4 bases, with 10 bases separating them. The CDR3 spells CASSSGQVETQYF. Here the CDR3 DNA reads TGCGCCAGCAGCTCGGGACAAGTAGAGACCCAGTACTTC.

The gene calls are TRBV2 and TRBJ2-1; no firm D call. CDR3 size: 14 residues. The V end was cut by 10 bases, the J end by 0 bases, with 13 bases between. Germline-derived CDR1 and CDR2 are SNHLY and FYNNEI. The CDR3: CAILPTGSYNEQFF. CDR3 nucleotide sequence: TGTGCCATTCTACCGACTGGCTCCTACAATGAGCAGTTCTTC.

The rearrangement uses TRBV19 and TRBJ2-1, with unresolved D. This CDR3 contains 15 residues. CDR1 and CDR2 from the germline V gene are LNHDA and SQIVND (reference sequence). With 1 base removed from V and 12 bases from J, the gap between germline ends came to 19 bases. In DNA form, the CDR3 reads TGTGCCAGTAGTATAGTACAGCAGCCGAGAATTGGGCAGTTCTTC. This sequence encodes CASSIVQQPRIGQFF.

V and J are TRBV5-1 and TRBJ2-5; the match to TRBD1 covers 11 bases. Germline CDR1 and CDR2: SGHRS and YFSETQ. Unmatched junction bases numbered 11, after V lost 5 bases and J lost 5 bases. The length of the CDR3 is 16 residues. CDR3 in DNA: TGCGCCAGCAGTTCCGGGACAGGGGGTTTTTCGGAGACCCAGTACTTC. It specifies CASSSGTGGFSETQYF.

The chain carries TRBV29-1 and TRBJ2-3; 7 nucleotides line up with TRBD1. The germline CDR1 and CDR2 sequences are SQVTM and ANQGSEA. The CDR3 is 14 residues long. The junction had 4 bases not matched to a gene; V was cut back by 4 bases and J by 0 bases. Written as DNA, the CDR3 is TGCAGCGTTGGGGACAGCCAAAGCACAGATACGCAGTATTTT. This translates into CSVGDSQSTDTQYF.

This chain joins TRBV4-1 and TRBJ1-1; D not resolved. The germline CDR1 and CDR2 sequences are MGHRA and YSYEKL. This CDR3 comprises 16 residues. The V and J ends lost 2 bases and 6 bases respectively, with 19 bases between them. In DNA, the CDR3 is TGCGCCAGCAGCCAAAGGCCTGCGGGCGGAGGTTCTGAAGCTTTCTTT. Translating it yields CASSQRPAGGGSEAFF.

The rearrangement uses TRBV5-5 and TRBJ2-7; tentative D call: TRBD2 (6 bases). V lost 4 bases and J lost 4, with 12 bases in between. CDR1 is SGHKS, CDR2 YYEKEE, per germline (reference sequence). The CDR3 totals 13 residues. CDR3 sequence (DNA): TGTGCCAGCAGCGTGGGAGGTTATTACGAGCAGTACTTC. It specifies CASSVGGYYEQYF.

On this clone: An end of the junction does not agree with germline; a read error may underlie this. The gene calls are TRBV28 and TRBJ1-2; possibly TRBD1 for D (5 bases). Germline CDR1 reads MDHEN; CDR2 reads SYDVKM. The CDR3 contains 14 residues. The CDR3 reads CAGSTPDRLGGYTF. Here the CDR3 DNA reads TGTGCCGGCAGTACGCCCGACAGACTTGGCGGCTACACCTTC.

The chain is built from TRBV10-3 and TRBJ2-1; possibly TRBD2 for D (5 bases). Looked up from germline, CDR1 is ENHRY and CDR2 is SYGVKD. V dropped 11 bases and J dropped 7 bases, with 15 bases sitting between them. The CDR3 is 12 residues long. The CDR3 region has the DNA TGTGCCCCCGTCCGGCGGGTTAATGAGCAGTTCTTC. This codes for CAPVRRVNEQFF.

This chain uses TRBV19 with TRBJ2-7, with 9 bases aligning to TRBD1. The CDR3 has 15 residues. Per the germline V gene, CDR1 is LNHDA and CDR2 is SQIVND (reference sequence). V dropped 2 bases and J dropped 5; count of bases not matched to a gene: 7. DNA for the CDR3: TGTGCCAGTAGTATACGGGGACAGGGCGTCCACGAGCAGTACTTC. Protein: CASSIRGQGVHEQYF. The full variable domain, with the rest looked up from reference TRBV19 and TRBJ2-7, is DGGITQSPKYLFRKEGQNVTLSCEQNLNHDAMYWYRQDPGQGLRLIYYSQIVNDFQKGDIAEGYSVSREKKESFPLTVTSAQKNPTAFYLCASSIRGQGVHEQYFGPGTRLTVT.

V usage is TRBV5-6 and J usage is TRBJ1-2, with D uncertain. Trimming left V 4 bases short and J 2 bases short, with 15 bases between. The length of the CDR3 is 15 residues. CDR1 SGHDT and CDR2 YYEEEE come from the germline V gene. CDR3: CASSASPLVNYGYTF. Here the CDR3 DNA reads TGTGCCAGCAGCGCAAGCCCACTTGTCAACTATGGCTACACCTTC.